The 6 T cell receptor beta chains below all came from one sample that was sequenced in a study of spatial heterogeneity in lung cancer. Overall study findings and caveats: Expanded intratumoral alpha and beta TCR counts tracked tumor mutation counts.

MiXCR was run by TCRdb on the 5' RACE reads, yielding one entry per CDR3 protein. The table records under 8,000 distinct CDR3 sequences, approximately 12% of them present only once. For these TCRs, the target antigens are not known. This sample's time point: sample taken at primary tumor resection. The material sequenced was lung tumor tissue, taken at surgery. The receptors derive from a male donor with early-stage non-small cell lung cancer.

This clonotype was seen at least ten times. Because this beta chain is a stray read in a library intended to capture alpha chains, its abundance should not be given much weight. The CDR3 sequence: CASSQGGAGPPSPEEQYF. The CDR3 DNA reads TGCGCCAGCAGCCAAGGAGGAGCCGGGCCACCATCCCCTGAGGAGCAGTACTTC. V is TRBV4-3 and J is TRBJ2-7; D uncertain. CDR3 length: 18 amino acids. V was clipped by 1 base and J by 7 bases, with 26 bases between them. CDR1 and CDR2 (germline): LGHNA, YSLEER.

On this clonotype itself: A library made for alpha chains picked up this beta chain off target, so its size means little. This sequence joins TRBV29-1 and TRBJ2-1, with 9 positions matching TRBD2. The CDR3 contains 12 residues. Germline V gene lookup returns CDR1 SQVTM and CDR2 ANQGSEA. Unmatched junction bases numbered 2, after V lost 7 bases and J lost 4 bases. The CDR3, as DNA: TGCAGCGCTAGCGGGAAGTACAATGAGCAGTTCTTC. It codes for CSASGKYNEQFF.

The table lists this clonotype with many counts. Since it is a stray read in a library aimed at alpha chains, this beta chain has a size that is not meaningful. The rearrangement uses TRBV28 and TRBJ2-7, with D unresolved. Trimming removed 6 bases from V and 1 base from J, with 10 bases in between. The CDR3 extends over 13 amino acids. From germline, CDR1 is MDHEN and CDR2 SYDVKM. The CDR3 loop is CASRWEGSYEQYF. In DNA form, the CDR3 reads TGTGCCAGCAGATGGGAAGGTTCCTACGAGCAGTACTTC.

This clonotype occurred many times. With the library built for alpha chains, this beta chain is off target and its frequency is not meaningful. This sequence joins TRBV28 and TRBJ2-6; D is possibly TRBD1 or TRBD2 (5 bases each). In germline, CDR1 is MDHEN, CDR2 SYDVKM. The CDR3 contains 15 residues. V lost 6 bases and J lost 4, with 13 bases in between. The CDR3 DNA sequence: TGTGCCAGCAGAGTCTGGGGGTCCGGGGCCAACGTCCTGACTTTC. Amino acids: CASRVWGSGANVLTF.

As to this clonotype: Being off target in a library aimed at alpha chains, this beta chain has a size of little meaning. This chain uses TRBV4-1 with TRBJ2-4, with 9 bases fitting TRBD1. The germline gives CDR1 MGHRA, CDR2 YSYEKL. J lost 0 bases, V lost 0 bases, and 6 bases had no gene match. The CDR3 length is 18 residues. The CDR3 is CASSQDTGQGLAKNIQYF. The CDR3 DNA sequence: TGCGCCAGCAGCCAAGATACGGGACAGGGATTAGCCAAAAACATTCAGTACTTC.

Details on this clonotype: A library made for alpha chains picked up this beta chain off target, so its size means little. V gene TRBV6-1 combines with J gene TRBJ1-1; 7 bases map to TRBD1. Germline assignment: CDR1 MNHNS and CDR2 SASEGT. V lost 5 bases to trimming and J lost 5 bases; unmatched junction nucleotides: 5. The CDR3 is 13 residues long. The CDR3 sequence is CASSSLQGTEAFF. The CDR3 coding sequence is TGTGCCAGCAGTTCCTTACAGGGGACTGAAGCTTTCTTT.